This T cell receptor (beta chain) was identified during a study of regulatory T cells in long-lasting Graves disease. The CDR3 loop spans 14 amino acids. With 6 bases removed from V and 1 base from J, the gap between germline ends came to 12 bases. General study results and limits: Persistent cases of Graves' showed reduced TCR diversity relative to newly diagnosed patients.

This clonotype has ten or more counts. Its antigen remains unidentified. With iRepertoire HTBI primers and Arm-PCR of CDR3 regions, TCR beta libraries were built. MiXCR, run by TCRdb on the multiplex PCR reads, gives a single entry per CDR3 protein. Of approximately 470,000 distinct CDR3 sequences in the sample, about 16% were seen once. As for time point: newly diagnosed GD, antithyroid drugs for less than 3 months. PBMC-derived RNA was used for the TCR library. In addition, the sample was reused for a study of T cells in Graves' hyperthyroidism and ophthalmopathy. As that study records: Most expanded thyroid clonotypes above 0.001 also appeared in blood.

This TCR came from a man aged 35 to 55 with Graves disease. Sample: peripheral blood mononuclear cells (PBMCs), taken at new diagnosis, from a patient treated with antithyroid drugs. This chain uses TRBV12-3 or TRBV12-4 with TRBJ1-1; D is uncertain. As DNA, the CDR3 is TGTGCCAGCAGCCCAGGACGGCCGAACACTGAAGCTTTCTTT. This codes for CASSPGRPNTEAFF.